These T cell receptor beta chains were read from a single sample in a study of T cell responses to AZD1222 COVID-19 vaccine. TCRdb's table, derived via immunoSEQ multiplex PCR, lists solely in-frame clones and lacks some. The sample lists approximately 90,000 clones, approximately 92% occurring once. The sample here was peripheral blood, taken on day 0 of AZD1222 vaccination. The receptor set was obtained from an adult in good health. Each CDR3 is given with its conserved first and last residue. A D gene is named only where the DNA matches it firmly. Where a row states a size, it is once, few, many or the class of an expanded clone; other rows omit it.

DNA: TGTGCCAGCTCACTAGCCAACAGGGGAACGGATGGCTACACCTTC
CDR3: CASSLANRGTDGYTF
J: TRBJ1-2
size: -
D: TRBD1
V: TRBV18

DNA: TGTGCCAGCAGCTTTGAACACTCCTACAATGAGCAGTTCTTC
CDR3: CASSFEHSYNEQFF
J: TRBJ2-1
size: -
D: -
V: TRBV11-1

DNA: TGTGCCAGCTTTTGGGACCTACCCACAGATACGCAGTATTTT
CDR3: CASFWDLPTDTQYF
J: TRBJ2-3
size: -
D: -
V: TRBV2

DNA: TGTGCCAGCAGTTTATCGCCAGGGATTGGCACTGAAGCTTTCTTT
CDR3: CASSLSPGIGTEAFF
J: TRBJ1-1
size: -
D: -
V: TRBV27

DNA: TGTGCCTGGACCCTAGGGGGTGGCTACACCTTC
CDR3: CAWTLGGGYTF
J: TRBJ1-2
size: once
D: -
V: TRBV30

DNA: TGTGCCAGCAGGAGGGGGGTACAGCCCCAGCATTTT
CDR3: CASRRGVQPQHF
J: TRBJ1-5
size: -
D: -
V: TRBV6-5

DNA: TGTGCCAGCAGTACCCACCCAGGGAGTGGGGCCAACGTCCTGACTTTC
CDR3: CASSTHPGSGANVLTF
J: TRBJ2-6
size: -
D: -
V: TRBV28

DNA: TGTGCCGTAGGGGCTAGCGGGGGAGCCAGAGGAGAGACCCAGTACTTC
CDR3: CAVGASGGARGETQYF
J: TRBJ2-5
size: -
D: TRBD2
V: TRBV11-2

DNA: TGTGCCAGCAGTTTAGGTCTCTCCAATGAGCAGTTCTTC
CDR3: CASSLGLSNEQFF
J: TRBJ2-1
size: -
D: -
V: TRBV28

DNA: TGTGCCAGCAGTGTAGGGGGACAACCCACAGATACGCAGTATTTT
CDR3: CASSVGGQPTDTQYF
J: TRBJ2-3
size: -
D: -
V: TRBV27

DNA: TGTGCCAGCAGCTCGGAATCTCAGGGAGGCGCTAACTATGGCTACACCTTC
CDR3: CASSSESQGGANYGYTF
J: TRBJ1-2
size: -
D: -
V: TRBV7-9

DNA: TGTGCCAGCATCCGGGCCCCCGGGAGCAATGAGCAGTTCTTC
CDR3: CASIRAPGSNEQFF
J: TRBJ2-1
size: once
D: -
V: TRBV2

DNA: TGTGCCATCAGTGAGGAGAAGACTAGCGGGTTTGACAATGAGCAGTTCTTC
CDR3: CAISEEKTSGFDNEQFF
J: TRBJ2-1
size: -
D: TRBD2
V: TRBV10-3

DNA: TGTGCCAGCAGCTTTTCTAGCGGGGGGTCTTTGATCGAGCAGTACTTC
CDR3: CASSFSSGGSLIEQYF
J: TRBJ2-7
size: -
D: TRBD2
V: TRBV7-9

DNA: TGTGCCAGCAGCCATAACATTCTTAATGAAAAACTGTTTTTT
CDR3: CASSHNILNEKLFF
J: TRBJ1-4
size: -
D: -
V: TRBV14